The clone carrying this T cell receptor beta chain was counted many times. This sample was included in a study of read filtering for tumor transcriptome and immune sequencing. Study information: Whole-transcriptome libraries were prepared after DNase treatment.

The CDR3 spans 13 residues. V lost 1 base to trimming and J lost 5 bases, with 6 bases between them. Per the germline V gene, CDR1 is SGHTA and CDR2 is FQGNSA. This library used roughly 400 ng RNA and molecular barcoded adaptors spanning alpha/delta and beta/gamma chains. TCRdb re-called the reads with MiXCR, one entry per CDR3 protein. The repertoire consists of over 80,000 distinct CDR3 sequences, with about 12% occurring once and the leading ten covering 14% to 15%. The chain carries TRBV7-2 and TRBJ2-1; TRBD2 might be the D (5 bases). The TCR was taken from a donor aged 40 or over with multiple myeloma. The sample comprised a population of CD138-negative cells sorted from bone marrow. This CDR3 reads CASSLGLNNEQFF. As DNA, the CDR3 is TGTGCCAGCAGCTTAGGACTAAACAATGAGCAGTTCTTC.